This T cell receptor beta chain was sequenced in a study of graft-versus-host responses after intestinal transplantation. Of note for this clone: The antigen is not known.

Some clones are missing from TCRdb's copy, which holds only in-frame ones; the method was immunoSEQ multiplex PCR. The data show 88,000 or so clones, with 90% seen just once and over 0.1% held by the top ten. The germline gives CDR1 SEHNR, CDR2 FQNEAQ (reference sequence). V was clipped by 8 bases and J by 6 bases; unmatched bases: 7. This CDR3 is 14 amino acids long. The V and J genes are TRBV7-9 and TRBJ2-2; 9 bases match TRBD1. The source of this sequence is a human donor who received an intestinal transplant. The sample was unstimulated CD4+ T cells sorted from spleen or lymph node cells, taken before intestinal transplant. CDR3 nucleotide sequence: TGTGCCAGCGAAGGACAGGGGCTGCCCGGGGAGCTGTTTTTT. Translating gives CASEGQGLPGELFF.